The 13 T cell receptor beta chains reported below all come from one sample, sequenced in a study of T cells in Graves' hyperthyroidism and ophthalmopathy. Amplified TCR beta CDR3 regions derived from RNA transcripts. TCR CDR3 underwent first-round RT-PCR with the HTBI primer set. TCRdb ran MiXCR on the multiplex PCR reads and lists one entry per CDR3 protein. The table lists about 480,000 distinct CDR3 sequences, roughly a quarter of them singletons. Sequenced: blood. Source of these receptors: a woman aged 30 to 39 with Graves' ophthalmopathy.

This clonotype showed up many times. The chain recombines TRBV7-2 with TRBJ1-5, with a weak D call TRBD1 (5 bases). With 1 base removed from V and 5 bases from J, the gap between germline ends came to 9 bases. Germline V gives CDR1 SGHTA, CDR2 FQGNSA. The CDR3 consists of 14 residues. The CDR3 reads CASSLGGVYQPQHF. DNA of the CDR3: TGTGCCAGCAGCTTAGGGGGGGTATATCAGCCCCAGCATTTT. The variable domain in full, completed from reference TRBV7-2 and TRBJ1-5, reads GAGVSQSPSNKVTEKGKDVELRCDPISGHTALYWYRQSLGQGLEFLIYFQGNSAPDKSGLPSDRFSAERTGGSVSTLTIQRTQQEDSAVYLCASSLGGVYQPQHFGDGTRLSIL.

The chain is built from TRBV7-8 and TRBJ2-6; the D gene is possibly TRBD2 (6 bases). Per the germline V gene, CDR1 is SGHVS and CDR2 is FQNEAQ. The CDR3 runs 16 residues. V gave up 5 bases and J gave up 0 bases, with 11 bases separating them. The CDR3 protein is CASSRGGTSGANVLTF. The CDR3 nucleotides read TGTGCCAGCAGCAGAGGCGGGACCTCTGGGGCCAACGTCCTGACTTTC.

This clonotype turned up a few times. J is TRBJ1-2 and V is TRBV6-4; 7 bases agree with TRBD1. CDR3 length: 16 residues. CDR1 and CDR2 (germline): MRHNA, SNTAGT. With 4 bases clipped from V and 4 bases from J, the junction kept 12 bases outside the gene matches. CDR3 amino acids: CASSGSQQGLVYGYTF. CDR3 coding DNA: TGTGCCAGCAGTGGCTCCCAACAGGGGCTCGTCTATGGCTACACCTTC.

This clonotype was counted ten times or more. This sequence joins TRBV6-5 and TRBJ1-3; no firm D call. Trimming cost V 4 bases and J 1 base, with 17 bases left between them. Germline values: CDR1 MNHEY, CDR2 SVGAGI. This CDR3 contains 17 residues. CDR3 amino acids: CASSSSSMLPSGNTIYF. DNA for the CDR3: TGTGCCAGCAGTTCCTCTTCAATGTTGCCTTCTGGAAACACCATATATTTT.

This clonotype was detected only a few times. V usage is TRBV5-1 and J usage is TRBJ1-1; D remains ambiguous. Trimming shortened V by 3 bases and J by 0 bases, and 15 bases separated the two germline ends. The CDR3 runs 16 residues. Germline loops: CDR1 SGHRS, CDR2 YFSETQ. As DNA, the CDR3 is TGCGCCAGCAGCTCGCGCGGTGGGGTCATGAACACTGAAGCTTTCTTT. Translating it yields CASSSRGGVMNTEAFF.

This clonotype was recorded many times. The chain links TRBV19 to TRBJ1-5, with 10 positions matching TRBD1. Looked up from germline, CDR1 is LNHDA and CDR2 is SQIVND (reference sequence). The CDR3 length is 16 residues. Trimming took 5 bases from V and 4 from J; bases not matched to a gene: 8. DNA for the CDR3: TGTGCCAGTAGTTTACACCGGGACAGGGGTAATCAGCCCCAGCATTTT. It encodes CASSLHRDRGNQPQHF.

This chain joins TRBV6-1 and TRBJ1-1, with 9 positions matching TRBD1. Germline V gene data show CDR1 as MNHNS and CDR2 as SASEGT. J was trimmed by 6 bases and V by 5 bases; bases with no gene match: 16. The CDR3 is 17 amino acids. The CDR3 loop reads CASSQPGQGGDRSEAFF. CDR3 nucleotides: TGTGCCAGCAGTCAACCGGGACAGGGAGGGGATCGTTCTGAAGCTTTCTTT.

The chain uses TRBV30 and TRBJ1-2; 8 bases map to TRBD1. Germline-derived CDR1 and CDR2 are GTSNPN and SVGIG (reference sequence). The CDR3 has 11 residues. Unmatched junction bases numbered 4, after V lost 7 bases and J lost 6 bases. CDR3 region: CASATGDGYTF. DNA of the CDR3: TGTGCCTCAGCGACAGGGGATGGCTACACCTTC.

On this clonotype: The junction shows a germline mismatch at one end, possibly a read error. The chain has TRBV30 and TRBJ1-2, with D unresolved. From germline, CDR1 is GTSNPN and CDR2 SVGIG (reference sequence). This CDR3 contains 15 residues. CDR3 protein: CASSVPLRVNYGYTF. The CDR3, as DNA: TGTGCCTCGAGTGTACCCCTCCGTGTTAACTATGGCTACACCTTC.

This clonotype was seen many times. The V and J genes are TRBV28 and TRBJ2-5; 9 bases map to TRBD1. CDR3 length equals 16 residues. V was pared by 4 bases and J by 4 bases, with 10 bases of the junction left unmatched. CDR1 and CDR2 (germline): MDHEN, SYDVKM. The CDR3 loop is CASSSPPGQGRETQYF. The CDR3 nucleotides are TGTGCCAGCAGTTCACCCCCGGGACAGGGACGAGAGACCCAGTACTTC.

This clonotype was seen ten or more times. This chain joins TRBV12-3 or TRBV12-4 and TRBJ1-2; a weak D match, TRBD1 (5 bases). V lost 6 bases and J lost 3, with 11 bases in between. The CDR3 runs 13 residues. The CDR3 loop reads CASSLQAHYGYTF. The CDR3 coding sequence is TGTGCCAGCAGCCTACAGGCGCACTATGGCTACACCTTC.

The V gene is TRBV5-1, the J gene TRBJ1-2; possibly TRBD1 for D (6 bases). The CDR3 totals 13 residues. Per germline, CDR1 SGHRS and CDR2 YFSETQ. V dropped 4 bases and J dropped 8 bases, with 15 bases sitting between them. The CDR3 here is CASSARGSSGYTF. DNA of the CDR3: TGCGCCAGCAGCGCGAGGGGGTCGAGCGGCTACACCTTC. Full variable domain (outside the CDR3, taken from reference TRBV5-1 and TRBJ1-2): KAGVTQTPRYLIKTRGQQVTLSCSPISGHRSVSWYQQTPGQGLQFLFEYFSETQRNKGNFPGRFSGRQFSNSRSEMNVSTLELGDSALYLCASSARGSSGYTFGSGTRLTVV.

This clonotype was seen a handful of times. The CDR3 coding sequence is TGCGCCCGGGCACAGGGGGAGACCCAGTACTTC. This gives the protein CARAQGETQYF. The genes are TRBV5-1 and TRBJ2-5; 7 bases line up with TRBD1. Germline V gives CDR1 SGHRS, CDR2 YFSETQ. The junction had 5 bases not matched to a gene; V was cut back by 10 bases and J by 5 bases. The length of the CDR3 is 11 residues.